These 29 T cell receptor beta chains were sequenced from one sample in a study of cytomegalovirus exposure and HLA in healthy donors. PCR was performed using 60 Vbeta and 13 Jbeta primers. The data were produced by immunoSEQ multiplex PCR, yet TCRdb's version contains in-frame clones alone and is incomplete. The repertoire has over 200,000 clones, over 75% of them found once; the top ten carry 1.3%. Material for sequencing was PBMCs. The source of these receptors is a human donor in good health.

The rearrangement joins TRBV19 to TRBJ2-7, with TRBD2 matching over 8 bases. The germline V gene has CDR1 LNHDA and CDR2 SQIVND (reference sequence). V shed 1 base, J shed 6 bases, and the junction held 8 bases outside the gene matches. The CDR3 loop spans 15 amino acids. The DNA for the CDR3 is TGTGCCAGTAGTATAGCGGGGGGGGCGACCAGCGAGCAGTACTTC. This codes for CASSIAGGATSEQYF. Full variable domain (remainder filled in from reference TRBV19 and TRBJ2-7): DGGITQSPKYLFRKEGQNVTLSCEQNLNHDAMYWYRQDPGQGLRLIYYSQIVNDFQKGDIAEGYSVSREKKESFPLTVTSAQKNPTAFYLCASSIAGGATSEQYFGPGTRLTVT.

This clone showed up just once. This chain uses TRBV5-4 with TRBJ2-5, with 7 bases matching TRBD1. This CDR3 has 14 amino acids. Trimming removed 5 bases from V and 1 base from J; junction bases left unmatched: 5. Germline V gene sequence: CDR1 SGHNT, CDR2 YYREEE (reference sequence). The DNA for the CDR3 is TGTGCCAGCAGTAAGACAGGGACCCAAGAGACCCAGTACTTC. Translation gives CASSKTGTQETQYF.

V usage is TRBV28 and J usage is TRBJ2-7; 9 bases fit TRBD1. CDR1 is MDHEN, CDR2 SYDVKM, per germline. With 11 bases clipped from V and 2 bases from J, the junction kept 7 bases outside the gene matches. The CDR3 spans 13 residues. CDR3 DNA: TGTGCCTGGGGGGGACAGGGTACCTACGAGCAGTACTTC. Translated, it gives CAWGGQGTYEQYF.

This chain joins TRBV19 and TRBJ2-3; 7 bases fit TRBD1. The junction had 2 bases not matched to a gene; V was cut back by 6 bases and J by 2 bases. Germline V gene data show CDR1 as LNHDA and CDR2 as SQIVND (reference sequence). CDR3 length equals 13 residues. The chain's CDR3 is CASRQGNTDTQYF. The CDR3 nucleotides read TGTGCCAGTAGACAGGGGAACACAGATACGCAGTATTTT.

This clone was recorded once. The chain carries TRBV12-5 and TRBJ2-1; TRBD2 might be the D (5 bases). V dropped 6 bases and J dropped 7 bases, with 22 bases sitting between them. This CDR3 region has 16 residues. CDR1 and CDR2 from the germline V gene are LGHNT and FRNRAP. The CDR3 sequence is CASGPGLTLGVNEQFF. The CDR3 coding sequence is TGTGCTAGTGGCCCCGGACTTACGTTGGGTGTGAATGAGCAGTTCTTC.

The rearrangement joins TRBV4-1 to TRBJ2-5; the match to TRBD2 covers 9 bases. CDR3 length equals 15 residues. CDR1 and CDR2 (germline): MGHRA, YSYEKL. J gave up 4 bases and V 4 bases, and 7 bases lay outside the gene matches. The CDR3 region is CASSRSSGKTETQYF. In DNA, the CDR3 is TGCGCCAGCAGCCGATCTAGCGGGAAAACAGAGACCCAGTACTTC.

The chain uses TRBV10-3 and TRBJ2-3, with D perhaps matching TRBD2 (5 bases). This CDR3 contains 15 residues. CDR1 and CDR2 (germline): ENHRY, SYGVKD. The V end lost 3 bases, the J end lost 4 bases, and 14 bases lay between the germline ends. This CDR3 is CAISDNRERADTQYF. The DNA for the CDR3 is TGTGCCATCAGTGACAACCGGGAACGGGCAGATACGCAGTATTTT.

As for this clone: Other DNA sequences of this sample code for an identical CDR3. The gene calls are TRBV29-1 and TRBJ2-3; D not certain. Deletions cut 3 bases from V and 3 bases from J, with 7 bases between. The germline gives CDR1 SQVTM, CDR2 ANQGSEA. CDR3 size: 12 residues. CDR3 coding DNA: TGCAGCGTTGATTCCGGGACAGATACGCAGTATTTT. As protein: CSVDSGTDTQYF.

The V gene is TRBV2, the J gene TRBJ2-7, with 10 nucleotides matching TRBD1. V gave up 4 bases and J gave up 4 bases; unmatched junction bases: 7. The CDR3 spans 15 residues. CDR1 SNHLY and CDR2 FYNNEI come from the germline V gene. CDR3 in amino acids: CASSVAGTGEYEQYF. CDR3 bases: TGTGCCAGCAGTGTTGCCGGGACAGGGGAATACGAGCAGTACTTC.

The rearrangement uses TRBV7-3 and TRBJ2-2; no clear D. The germline V and J ends were trimmed by 8 bases and 4 bases, with 8 bases remaining between them. Germline-derived CDR1 and CDR2 are SGHTA and FQGTGA. CDR3 length: 12 amino acids. CDR3 coding DNA: TGTGCCAGCGGGCAAACCACCGGGGAGCTGTTTTTT. Amino acid sequence: CASGQTTGELFF.

This clone was seen just once. DNA for the CDR3: TGTGCCAGCAGGCCGACAGGTACTAGCACAGATACGCAGTATTTT. Translation gives CASRPTGTSTDTQYF. This chain joins TRBV6-6 and TRBJ2-3; a possible D gene is TRBD1 (6 bases). The V gene lost 6 bases and the J gene lost 0 bases, with 13 bases spanning the gap. CDR3 length: 15 residues. CDR1 and CDR2 from the germline V gene are MNHNY and SVGAGI (reference sequence).

This chain uses TRBV18 with TRBJ2-5; 7 nucleotides align to TRBD1. The J segment lost 3 bases and the V segment lost 5 bases, leaving 3 bases of the junction unmatched. This CDR3 is 13 amino acids long. The V gene's germline CDR1 is KGHSH and CDR2 LQKENI. CDR3 sequence (DNA): TGTGCCAGCTCAGACAGGGTTGAAGAGACCCAGTACTTC. Protein sequence: CASSDRVEETQYF.

The chain has TRBV6-5 and TRBJ1-2; maybe TRBD1 (5 bases). Trimming left V 2 bases short and J 8 bases short, with 12 bases between. This CDR3 spans 13 amino acids. CDR1 and CDR2 from the germline V gene are MNHEY and SVGAGI. CDR3 sequence: CASSYRGARGYTF. CDR3 in DNA: TGTGCCAGCAGTTACAGGGGCGCTCGGGGCTACACCTTC.

The V gene is TRBV18, the J gene TRBJ1-2, with 9 bases identical to TRBD1. The germline CDR1 and CDR2 sequences are KGHSH and LQKENI. There are 13 residues in the CDR3. J gave up 9 bases and V 3 bases, and 5 bases lay outside the gene matches. CDR3 region: CASSPGDRESYTF. CDR3 DNA sequence: TGTGCCAGCTCACCGGGGGACAGGGAAAGCTACACCTTC.

The V call is TRBV7-9, the J call TRBJ1-4; 8 nucleotides line up with TRBD1. Germline-derived CDR1 and CDR2 are SEHNR and FQNEAQ (reference sequence). The CDR3 is made up of 14 amino acids. The V and J ends lost 5 bases and 12 bases, in that order; junction bases with no gene match: 11. DNA of the CDR3: TGTGCCAGCAGCCCCCGGGACAGGAATGAGGAACTGTTTTTT. Protein sequence: CASSPRDRNEELFF.

The rearrangement joins TRBV18 to TRBJ2-7; 9 bases are a match to TRBD1. The CDR3 runs 17 residues. Germline trimming cut 3 bases from V and 5 bases from J; bases unmatched to any gene: 14. Germline values: CDR1 KGHSH, CDR2 LQKENI. DNA for the CDR3: TGTGCCAGCTCACCCCCCTCCTCATCGGACAGGGGCCACGAGCAGTACTTC. As protein: CASSPPSSSDRGHEQYF.

This clone was counted a single time. The chain recombines TRBV27 with TRBJ2-7; the match to TRBD2 covers 11 bases. The CDR3 runs 16 residues. Germline assignment: CDR1 MNHEY and CDR2 SMNVEV (reference sequence). V lost 0 bases to trimming and J lost 7 bases; unmatched junction nucleotides: 8. CDR3 nucleotide sequence: TGTGCCAGCAGTTTATCTAGCGGGAGGGCCATCGGGGAGCAGTACTTC. Translating gives CASSLSSGRAIGEQYF.

This chain connects TRBV5-4 to TRBJ2-1; D might be TRBD2 (6 bases). V lost 2 bases and J 2 bases, leaving 11 bases between the germline ends. CDR1 and CDR2 (germline): SGHNT, YYREEE (reference sequence). The CDR3 consists of 15 residues. CDR3 DNA sequence: TGTGCCAGCAGCTTTGGGACGGGGGCCTACAATGAGCAGTTCTTC. Residues: CASSFGTGAYNEQFF.

V and J are TRBV1 and TRBJ2-3; TRBD2, the table's D call, lacks a check against the DNA. TRBV1 corresponds to a pseudogene. The CDR3 length is 17 residues. CDR3 in DNA: TGCACCGGCAGCCAAACGGGAAGGGGAGGGAGCACAGATACGCAGTATTTT. Amino acids: CTGSQTGRGGSTDTQYF.

The CDR3 loop is CASSTQGTGYEQYF. In DNA form, the CDR3 reads TGTGCCAGCAGTACGCAGGGTACGGGCTACGAGCAGTACTTC. This sequence joins TRBV27 and TRBJ2-7, with D possibly matching TRBD1 (5 bases). Germline CDR1 and CDR2: MNHEY and SMNVEV (reference sequence). Trimming left V 5 bases short and J 3 bases short, with 14 bases between. The CDR3 sequence is 14 residues long.

This chain links TRBV10-3 with TRBJ2-7, with 10 bases aligning to TRBD2. The germline CDR1 and CDR2 sequences are ENHRY and SYGVKD. The CDR3 is 15 residues long. The trim removed 3 bases at V and 7 bases at J, leaving 9 bases unmatched. The CDR3 nucleotides are TGTGCCATCAGTGACGAGACTAGCGGGCCCTGGGAGCAGTACTTC. This gives the protein CAISDETSGPWEQYF.

The chain has TRBV18 and TRBJ1-1; 8 nucleotides align to TRBD1. V was pared by 2 bases and J by 7 bases, with 18 bases of the junction left unmatched. Per germline, CDR1 KGHSH and CDR2 LQKENI. The CDR3 consists of 18 residues. DNA of the CDR3: TGTGCCAGCTCACCATACGGGTGGAACAGGGGGTCCGTGGTTGAAGCTTTCTTT. Its protein is CASSPYGWNRGSVVEAFF.

This chain joins TRBV5-1 and TRBJ2-2, with D possibly being TRBD2 (5 bases). V shed 0 bases and J shed 5 bases, with 14 bases lying between them. CDR1 SGHRS and CDR2 YFSETQ come from the germline V gene. The CDR3 spans 16 residues. CDR3 in DNA: TGCGCCAGCAGCTTGGACGGAGGTGCCCCAACCGGGGAGCTGTTTTTT. This encodes CASSLDGGAPTGELFF.

The V and J genes are TRBV6-1 and TRBJ2-1; D is uncertain. Germline V gene lookup returns CDR1 MNHNS and CDR2 SASEGT. With 5 bases removed from V and 4 bases from J, the gap between germline ends came to 3 bases. The CDR3 spans 11 residues. The CDR3 reads CASSPYNEQFF. As DNA, the CDR3 is TGTGCCAGCAGTCCGTACAATGAGCAGTTCTTC.

The rearrangement links TRBV28 to TRBJ1-1; D unclear. Germline lookup yields CDR1 MDHEN and CDR2 SYDVKM. This CDR3 comprises 14 residues. V dropped 3 bases and J dropped 1 base, with 9 bases sitting between them. CDR3 region: CASSFDTSNTEAFF. The CDR3, as DNA: TGTGCCAGCAGTTTTGACACCTCGAACACTGAAGCTTTCTTT.

The rearrangement joins TRBV2 to TRBJ2-7; 13 bases line up with TRBD2. The CDR3 length is 15 residues. V shed 7 bases, J shed 4 bases, and the junction held 7 bases outside the gene matches. Germline V gene sequence: CDR1 SNHLY, CDR2 FYNNEI. The CDR3 spells CASMDPGLAGYEQYF. DNA for the CDR3: TGTGCCAGCATGGACCCGGGACTAGCGGGATACGAGCAGTACTTC.

The chain joins TRBV6-5 to TRBJ2-7; 9 bases match TRBD1. There are 14 residues in the CDR3. Germline V gene sequence: CDR1 MNHEY, CDR2 SVGAGI. J was trimmed by 0 bases and V by 6 bases; bases with no gene match: 3. The CDR3 DNA reads TGTGCCAGCAGAGGGACAGGGTACTCCTACGAGCAGTACTTC. Its translation: CASRGTGYSYEQYF.

J is TRBJ2-1 and V is TRBV5-4; 11 nucleotides line up with TRBD2. V lost 4 bases to trimming and J lost 5 bases; unmatched junction nucleotides: 11. Germline CDR1 SGHNT, CDR2 YYREEE (reference sequence). This CDR3 comprises 17 residues. CDR3 sequence (DNA): TGTGCCAGCAGCCCCAGAACTATAGCGGGAGGGGACAATGAGCAGTTCTTC. It codes for CASSPRTIAGGDNEQFF.

The chain links TRBV5-8 to TRBJ2-3; D remains unclear. In germline, CDR1 is SGHTS, CDR2 YDEGEE. This CDR3 is 14 amino acids long. The V end lost 0 bases, the J end lost 0 bases, and 5 bases lay between the germline ends. CDR3 residues: CASSLVSSTDTQYF. CDR3 bases: TGTGCCAGCAGCTTGGTTAGCAGCACAGATACGCAGTATTTT.